This passage covers 24 T cell receptor beta chains from one sample sequenced in a study of long-term antiretroviral therapy in people with HIV. Running of the v3.0 immunoSEQ assay took place at survey level. Profiled with immunoSEQ multiplex PCR; TCRdb holds only in-frame clones, not every one. Of over 35,000 clones in the sample, 80% were seen once. The starting material was unsorted PBMCs, obtained 3.4 years after starting antiretroviral therapy. The source of these receptors is a man aged 25-45 years with HIV.

This clone was picked up a small number of times. V and J are TRBV28 and TRBJ2-7; 8 nucleotides align to TRBD2. The CDR3 runs to 16 residues. Germline trimming cut 5 bases from V and 5 bases from J; bases unmatched to any gene: 14. CDR1 and CDR2 from the germline V gene are MDHEN and SYDVKM. Here the CDR3 reads CASSLLRGLVGHEQYF. In nucleotides, the CDR3 is TGTGCCAGCAGTCTCCTCCGGGGACTAGTAGGCCACGAGCAGTACTTC.

The gene calls are TRBV5-1 and TRBJ2-2; perhaps D is TRBD1 or TRBD2 (6 bases each). The CDR3 runs to 15 residues. The ends were cut back, 4 bases at V and 2 bases at J, with 12 bases in the middle. Per germline, CDR1 SGHRS and CDR2 YFSETQ. CDR3 residues: CASSTGDTNTGELFF. CDR3 bases: TGCGCCAGCAGCACGGGGGACACTAACACCGGGGAGCTGTTTTTT.

V is TRBV2 and J is TRBJ2-5; 8 positions agree with TRBD1. The J segment lost 2 bases and the V segment lost 7 bases, leaving 6 bases of the junction unmatched. Per germline, CDR1 SNHLY and CDR2 FYNNEI. This CDR3 region has 14 residues. As DNA, the CDR3 is TGTGCCAGCAAGGACAGGGCAGCGCAAGAGACCCAGTACTTC. Protein: CASKDRAAQETQYF. Complete variable domain (other parts from reference TRBV2 and TRBJ2-5): EPEVTQTPSHQVTQMGQEVILRCVPISNHLYFYWYRQILGQKVEFLVSFYNNEISEKSEIFDDQFSVERPDGSNFTLKIRSTKLEDSAMYFCASKDRAAQETQYFGPGTRLLVL.

This clone was seen only once. The V gene is TRBV5-6, the J gene TRBJ2-7, with D possibly being TRBD2 (5 bases). The CDR3 is 15 residues long. The V and J ends lost 2 bases and 5 bases respectively, with 17 bases between them. CDR1 is SGHDT, CDR2 YYEEEE, per germline. CDR3: CASSFVGVETNEQYF. Here the CDR3 DNA reads TGTGCCAGCAGCTTCGTCGGGGTAGAGACCAACGAGCAGTACTTC.

The chain combines TRBV11-2 with TRBJ2-3; D might be TRBD1 (5 bases). CDR1 and CDR2 (germline): SGHAT, FQNNGV. The V end was cut by 4 bases, the J end by 3 bases, with 8 bases between. This CDR3 region has 13 residues. In DNA form, the CDR3 reads TGTGCCAGCAGCTGGAGACAGACAGATACGCAGTATTTT. It encodes CASSWRQTDTQYF.

This chain uses TRBV18 with TRBJ2-5; D is tentatively TRBD1 or TRBD2 (5 bases each). This CDR3 has 13 residues. V gave up 4 bases and J gave up 4 bases, with 10 bases separating them. CDR1 is KGHSH and CDR2 is LQKENI in the germline V gene. CDR3 DNA sequence: TGTGCCAGCTCACTCTGGGACGGAGAGACCCAGTACTTC. It yields the protein CASSLWDGETQYF.

The chain joins TRBV2 to TRBJ2-7, with a possible D match to TRBD1 (6 bases). V was pared by 2 bases and J by 0 bases, with 8 bases between. The CDR3 is 14 amino acids. Germline CDR1 SNHLY, CDR2 FYNNEI. CDR3 protein: CASSEQGSSYEQYF. The CDR3 nucleotides are TGTGCCAGCAGTGAACAGGGGAGCTCCTACGAGCAGTACTTC.

The gene calls are TRBV15 and TRBJ2-1; maybe TRBD2 (6 bases). This CDR3 has 15 amino acids. Germline values: CDR1 LNHNV, CDR2 YYDKDF (reference sequence). Trimming pared 1 base from V and 2 bases from J, leaving 9 bases between. CDR3 coding DNA: TGTGCCACCAGCAGAGGACGGGAGACCTACAATGAGCAGTTCTTC. This gives the protein CATSRGRETYNEQFF.

The CDR3 nucleotides are TGTGCCAGTAGTCAAACGGGACAAATATACTTC. This gives the protein CASSQTGQIYF. This sequence joins TRBV19 and TRBJ2-7, with a weak D call TRBD1 (6 bases). The CDR3 contains 11 residues. From germline, CDR1 is LNHDA and CDR2 SQIVND (reference sequence). Trimming left V 5 bases short and J 13 bases short, with 15 bases between.

This rearrangement joins TRBV7-2 to TRBJ2-2, with D hard to call. This CDR3 contains 14 residues. Germline V gives CDR1 SGHTA, CDR2 FQGNSA. V lost 2 bases, J lost 5 bases, and 9 bases lay in between. CDR3 coding DNA: TGTGCCAGCAGCTTATTCCAAGCGACCGGGGAGCTGTTTTTT. The encoded protein is CASSLFQATGELFF.

V and J are TRBV4-3 and TRBJ1-1; tentative D call: TRBD1 (6 bases). Germline CDR1 and CDR2: LGHNA and YSLEER. Trimming removed 0 bases at V and 6 bases at J, with 11 bases between. The CDR3 has 14 amino acids. CDR3 sequence reads: CASSQDYGQSEAFF. The CDR3 region has the DNA TGCGCCAGCAGCCAAGATTACGGACAGTCTGAAGCTTTCTTT.

This clone is medium-sized. The genes are TRBV2 and TRBJ2-1; 9 bases fit TRBD1. The CDR3 runs to 15 residues. Trimming removed 3 bases from V and 7 bases from J; junction bases left unmatched: 7. Germline CDR1 SNHLY, CDR2 FYNNEI. The CDR3 here is CASSEPGQGENEQFF. The CDR3 nucleotides are TGTGCCAGCAGTGAGCCGGGACAGGGAGAAAATGAGCAGTTCTTC.

This rearrangement joins TRBV28 to TRBJ2-1, with TRBD2 identical over 7 bases. The trim removed 4 bases at V and 3 bases at J, leaving 9 bases unmatched. The CDR3 consists of 16 residues. Germline-derived CDR1 and CDR2 are MDHEN and SYDVKM. This CDR3 is CASSSTLAEVYNEQFF. For the CDR3, the DNA is TGTGCCAGCAGTTCCACCCTAGCGGAGGTCTACAATGAGCAGTTCTTC.

The chain links TRBV20-1 to TRBJ2-3; no clear D gene. Germline lookup yields CDR1 DFQATT and CDR2 SNEGSKA (reference sequence). V lost 6 bases and J 2 bases, leaving 3 bases between the germline ends. This CDR3 contains 10 residues. The CDR3 protein is CSAFTDTQYF. DNA of the CDR3: TGCAGTGCCTTCACAGATACGCAGTATTTT.

The CDR3 DNA sequence: TGCGCCAGCAGCCACCGAGGGGCTAGCGGGACGTCGGGCTCCTACAATGAGCAGTTCTTC. Translating it yields CASSHRGASGTSGSYNEQFF. The chain combines TRBV4-3 with TRBJ2-1; 9 positions agree with TRBD2. The germline CDR1 and CDR2 sequences are LGHNA and YSLEER. The CDR3 extends over 20 amino acids. V was clipped by 3 bases and J by 0 bases; unmatched bases: 15.

The chain carries TRBV28 and TRBJ1-2, with D possibly being TRBD1 (6 bases). The CDR3 consists of 12 residues. Germline loops: CDR1 MDHEN, CDR2 SYDVKM. The germline V and J ends were trimmed by 5 bases and 8 bases, with 12 bases remaining between them. The CDR3 DNA is TGTGCCAGCAGTAAACAGGGTATCGGCTACACCTTC. Its protein product is CASSKQGIGYTF.

The genes are TRBV4-3 and TRBJ2-7; D is perhaps TRBD2 (6 bases). The CDR3 is made up of 14 amino acids. V was pared by 0 bases and J by 5 bases, with 11 bases between. The germline CDR1 and CDR2 sequences are LGHNA and YSLEER. As DNA, the CDR3 is TGCGCCAGCAGCCAAGAGCTAGCGAGGCACGAGCAGTACTTC. This gives the protein CASSQELARHEQYF.

The chain recombines TRBV28 with TRBJ2-7; D is unclear. Trimming removed 5 bases at V and 9 bases at J, with 14 bases between. The CDR3 runs to 12 residues. Germline loops: CDR1 MDHEN, CDR2 SYDVKM. The CDR3 DNA is TGTGCCAGCAGTCCGGGCGAGTTGGGGCAGTACTTC. It is translated as CASSPGELGQYF. The full variable domain, in which reference TRBV28 and TRBJ2-7 provide the parts outside the CDR3, is DVKVTQSSRYLVKRTGEKVFLECVQDMDHENMFWYRQDPGLGLRLIYFSYDVKMKEKGDIPEGYSVSREKKERFSLILESASTNQTSMYLCASSPGELGQYFGPGTRLTVT.

J is TRBJ2-1 and V is TRBV7-2; weak D call: TRBD1 (5 bases). The CDR3 totals 14 residues. Between the trimmed V and J ends, which lost 4 bases and 3 bases, there was a span of 10 bases. The germline V gene has CDR1 SGHTA and CDR2 FQGNSA. The CDR3, as DNA: TGTGCCAGCAGCTCCACAGGATTCTACAATGAGCAGTTCTTC. Its protein is CASSSTGFYNEQFF.

This chain links TRBV19 with TRBJ2-1; 7 bases map to TRBD2. J lost 7 bases, V lost 5 bases, and 11 bases had no gene match. CDR1 and CDR2 from the germline V gene are LNHDA and SQIVND (reference sequence). The CDR3 is 15 amino acids. CDR3 in amino acids: CASSWGEGLVNEQFF. The CDR3 region has the DNA TGTGCCAGTAGTTGGGGGGAGGGCCTGGTGAATGAGCAGTTCTTC. Together with reference TRBV19 and TRBJ2-1, the CDR3 gives the full variable domain: DGGITQSPKYLFRKEGQNVTLSCEQNLNHDAMYWYRQDPGQGLRLIYYSQIVNDFQKGDIAEGYSVSREKKESFPLTVTSAQKNPTAFYLCASSWGEGLVNEQFFGPGTRLTVL.

This clone was observed a handful of times. The chain carries TRBV19 and TRBJ1-5; TRBD1 aligns across 7 bases. The ends lost 10 bases at V and 4 bases at J; junction bases unmatched: 4. Germline-derived CDR1 and CDR2 are LNHDA and SQIVND (reference sequence). The CDR3 runs 12 residues. CDR3 nucleotides: TGTGCCACAAGACAGGGAAATCAGCCCCAGCATTTT. This codes for CATRQGNQPQHF.

The CDR3 DNA follows: TGTGCCAGTAGTATAACGGGGGGTATCTACGAGCAGTACTTC. This codes for CASSITGGIYEQYF. The chain couples TRBV19 to TRBJ2-7; 7 nucleotides agree with TRBD2. V lost 2 bases and J lost 3; bases outside the gene matches: 4. The CDR3 consists of 14 residues. Germline loops: CDR1 LNHDA, CDR2 SQIVND (reference sequence).

This clone was seen once. The rearrangement joins TRBV18 to TRBJ2-2; D is perhaps TRBD2 (5 bases). This CDR3 comprises 15 residues. The germline gives CDR1 KGHSH, CDR2 LQKENI. Trimming removed 2 bases from V and 1 base from J, with 8 bases in between. The CDR3 DNA reads as TGTGCCAGCTCACCATCTGGACTGAACACCGGGGAGCTGTTTTTT. Translated: CASSPSGLNTGELFF.

The chain links TRBV5-1 to TRBJ2-4; tentative D call: TRBD1 (6 bases). Germline loops: CDR1 SGHRS, CDR2 YFSETQ. The CDR3 has 15 residues. V was shortened by 0 bases and J by 3 bases, with 10 bases between the two germline ends. The CDR3 sequence: CASSLVPQGKNIQYF. The DNA of the CDR3 is TGCGCCAGCAGCTTGGTCCCACAGGGCAAAAACATTCAGTACTTC.